The rows below give T cell receptor beta chains drawn from one sample of a study of cytomegalovirus exposure and HLA in healthy donors. TCRdb's copy holds only in-frame clones and misses some; the assay was immunoSEQ multiplex PCR. The sample includes 170,000 or so clones, 60% to 80% of them seen just once. The material sequenced was PBMCs. The receptors here all came from a man aged 55 to 70 in good health and CMV-seronegative. CDR3s include the opening cysteine and the closing phenylalanine or tryptophan. The D gene is left open where the match is weak. Size tells how often a clone was seen (once, few, many) or the class of an expanded clone, and some rows leave it out.

abundance,v_gene,d_gene,j_gene,CDR3aa,CDR3nt
-,TRBV6-6,TRBD1,TRBJ2-7,CASGDRSSYEQYF,TGTGCCAGCGGGGACAGAAGCTCCTACGAGCAGTACTTC
few,TRBV30,-,TRBJ1-6,CAWRSDSPLHF,TGTGCCTGGAGGTCGGATTCACCCCTCCACTTT
-,TRBV7-2,-,TRBJ2-5,CASSPFQETQYF,TGTGCCAGCAGCCCCTTTCAAGAGACCCAGTACTTC
-,TRBV19,-,TRBJ1-4,CASSNPIDWEKLFF,TGTGCCAGTAGTAATCCGATAGATTGGGAAAAACTGTTTTTT
-,TRBV5-1,TRBD1,TRBJ2-3,CASSNPGQGITDTQYF,TGCGCCAGCAGCAACCCGGGACAGGGCATCACAGATACGCAGTATTTT
-,TRBV10-3,TRBD2,TRBJ2-3,CAISEGTSGTTDTQYF,TGTGCCATCAGTGAGGGGACTAGCGGGACCACAGATACGCAGTATTTT
-,TRBV4-2,TRBD1,TRBJ1-3,CASSQGQGAVNTIYF,TGTGCCAGCAGCCAAGGACAGGGTGCTGTGAACACCATATATTTT
-,TRBV27,-,TRBJ1-4,CASSLGRYNEKLFF,TGTGCCAGCAGTTTAGGCCGATATAATGAAAAACTGTTTTTT
once,TRBV12-5,-,TRBJ1-5,CASGFDISNQPQHF,TGTGCTAGTGGTTTTGACATTAGCAATCAGCCCCAGCATTTT
-,TRBV6-1,TRBD2,TRBJ2-2,CASRQWEGSELFF,TGTGCCAGCAGGCAATGGGAGGGGTCGGAGCTGTTTTTT
-,TRBV10-3,TRBD1,TRBJ2-7,CAISESGQGYEQYF,TGTGCCATCAGTGAGTCCGGACAGGGCTACGAGCAGTACTTC
few,TRBV27,TRBD1,TRBJ2-7,CASSFTGGPYEQYF,TGTGCCAGCAGTTTTACAGGGGGCCCCTACGAGCAGTACTTC
-,TRBV5-4,-,TRBJ2-7,CASSLGADPYEQYF,TGTGCCAGCAGCTTGGGGGCTGATCCTTACGAGCAGTACTTC
few,TRBV30,-,TRBJ2-7,CAWNRLGSYEQYF,TGTGCCTGGAACCGACTAGGGAGCTACGAGCAGTACTTC
-,TRBV29-1,TRBD2,TRBJ2-1,CSVAGASGSEHLWNEQFF,TGCAGCGTTGCCGGGGCTAGCGGGAGTGAACACCTATGGAATGAGCAGTTCTTC
-,TRBV19,TRBD1,TRBJ2-7,CASSRDRGNSYEQYF,TGTGCCAGTAGCAGGGACAGGGGGAACTCCTACGAGCAGTACTTC
-,TRBV29-1,TRBD1,TRBJ1-2,CSVYTGGGGYTF,TGCAGCGTGTATACAGGGGGCGGTGGCTACACCTTC
-,TRBV13,-,TRBJ1-1,CASSRQFEAFF,TGTGCCAGCAGCCGACAGTTTGAAGCTTTCTTT
-,TRBV7-9,-,TRBJ1-2,CATRVGPSNYGYTF,TGTGCCACCCGGGTGGGGCCGTCTAACTATGGCTACACCTTC
once,TRBV2,TRBD2,TRBJ2-1,CAKLAGSYNEQFF,TGTGCCAAACTAGCGGGATCCTACAATGAGCAGTTCTTC
-,TRBV29-1,TRBD1,TRBJ2-6,CSVVVVGQESSGANVLTF,TGCAGCGTTGTAGTGGTGGGACAGGAGAGCTCTGGGGCCAACGTCCTGACTTTC
-,TRBV4-3,-,TRBJ2-2,CASSQLPLGTGELFF,TGCGCCAGCAGCCAGTTGCCCCTAGGCACCGGGGAGCTGTTTTTT
-,TRBV27,-,TRBJ1-2,CASSSSRLYGYPF,TGTGCCAGCAGTTCATCCAGGCTCTATGGCTACCCCTTC
-,TRBV7-9,-,TRBJ1-4,CASSWTARNEKLFF,TGTGCCAGCAGCTGGACAGCTCGGAATGAAAAACTGTTTTTT
-,TRBV7-8,-,TRBJ2-3,CASSTASRGGKYTDTQYF,TGTGCCAGCAGCACCGCCTCAAGGGGGGGGAAATACACAGATACGCAGTATTTT
-,TRBV7-2,-,TRBJ1-1,CASSLKQGKNTEAFF,TGTGCCAGCAGCCTTAAACAGGGAAAGAACACTGAAGCTTTCTTT
-,TRBV5-1,-,TRBJ1-2,CASSQGPGEGGYTF,TGCGCCAGCAGCCAAGGACCGGGCGAGGGTGGCTACACCTTC
-,TRBV19,-,TRBJ2-5,CASTSRGRGYQETQYF,TGTGCCAGTACCTCTAGGGGCAGGGGATACCAAGAGACCCAGTACTTC
-,TRBV7-9,-,TRBJ2-7,CASSLDVGSEQYF,TGTGCCAGCAGCTTAGACGTGGGCAGCGAGCAGTACTTC
few,TRBV5-1,TRBD1,TRBJ1-1,CASSVRTGFGEAFF,TGCGCCAGCAGCGTACGGACAGGGTTCGGTGAAGCTTTCTTT
-,TRBV4-2,-,TRBJ2-5,CASSQVSDGKTVGGQETQYF,TGTGCCAGCAGCCAAGTTTCGGACGGCAAAACGGTAGGGGGCCAAGAGACCCAGTACTTC
-,TRBV2,TRBD1,TRBJ1-5,CASSPTGFNQPQNF,TGTGCCAGCAGTCCGACAGGGTTCAATCAGCCCCAGAATTTT
once,TRBV4-2,-,TRBJ2-1,CASSQERMSNEQFF,TGTGCCAGCAGCCAAGAACGTATGAGTAATGAGCAGTTCTTC
-,TRBV11-2,-,TRBJ2-7,CASSLEGGISYEQYF,TGTGCCAGCAGCTTAGAGGGAGGTATCTCCTACGAGCAGTACTTC
-,TRBV9,TRBD2,TRBJ2-3,CASSGRATDTQYF,TGTGCCAGTAGCGGGAGGGCCACAGATACGCAGTATTTT
-,TRBV9,TRBD1,TRBJ2-7,CASSSGTAYEQYF,TGTGCCAGCAGCTCAGGGACAGCGTACGAGCAGTACTTC
-,TRBV19,TRBD1,TRBJ1-1,CASSPWTGQTEAFF,TGTGCCAGTAGTCCGTGGACAGGGCAAACTGAAGCTTTCTTT
few,TRBV6-5,-,TRBJ2-1,CASGHPFGNEQFF,TGTGCCAGCGGACACCCCTTCGGGAATGAGCAGTTCTTC
-,TRBV4-3,-,TRBJ2-3,CASSKSLGLSGMQYF,TGCGCCAGCAGCAAATCTCTAGGATTGTCCGGTATGCAGTATTTT
-,TRBV2,TRBD1,TRBJ1-1,CASSTTGRNTEAFF,TGTGCCAGCAGTACGACAGGGAGGAACACTGAAGCTTTCTTT
once,TRBV7-8,-,TRBJ2-5,CASRAFGGGREETQYF,TGTGCCAGCAGAGCATTTGGTGGGGGCCGGGAAGAGACCCAGTACTTC
-,TRBV5-1,TRBD2,TRBJ2-5,CASSFVASGSQETQYF,TGCGCCAGCAGCTTCGTGGCTAGCGGGAGTCAAGAGACCCAGTACTTC
-,TRBV25-1,TRBD1,TRBJ1-4,CASSAMTGIGEKLFF,TGTGCCAGCAGTGCGATGACAGGGATAGGTGAAAAACTGTTTTTT
few,TRBV5-5,-,TRBJ2-7,CASSPWASYEQYF,TGTGCCAGCAGCCCTTGGGCGTCCTACGAGCAGTACTTC
-,TRBV2,-,TRBJ2-7,CASRGAEQYF,TGTGCCAGCAGGGGGGCGGAGCAGTACTTC
-,TRBV5-1,TRBD1,TRBJ2-6,CASGTGGAGANVLTF,TGCGCCAGCGGGACAGGGGGCGCTGGGGCCAACGTCCTGACTTTC
-,TRBV5-6,TRBD2,TRBJ2-5,CASSLFRTSVQETQYF,TGTGCCAGCAGCTTGTTCCGGACTAGTGTCCAAGAGACCCAGTACTTC
-,TRBV2,TRBD1,TRBJ1-6,CASRFDRAHNSPLHF,TGTGCCAGCAGGTTTGACAGGGCGCATAATTCACCCCTCCACTTT
-,TRBV4-2,-,TRBJ1-2,CASSQETGANYGYTF,TGTGCCAGCAGCCAAGAGACAGGAGCTAACTATGGCTACACCTTC
-,TRBV30,-,TRBJ1-2,CAWSEQKYGYTF,TGTGCCTGGAGTGAACAGAAATATGGCTACACCTTC
few,TRBV6-5,-,TRBJ1-6,CASKGRAGVSPLHF,TGTGCCAGCAAGGGGAGGGCAGGGGTTTCACCCCTCCACTTT
-,TRBV6-5,TRBD2,TRBJ2-5,CASRGAGSGAQYF,TGTGCCAGCCGTGGAGCGGGGTCCGGGGCCCAGTACTTC
-,TRBV5-4,-,TRBJ1-2,CASSLQGRTNYGYTF,TGTGCCAGCAGCTTACAGGGAAGGACTAACTATGGCTACACCTTC
-,TRBV29-1,TRBD2,TRBJ2-3,CSVITSGTQDTQYF,TGCAGCGTCATAACTAGCGGGACTCAAGATACGCAGTATTTT
few,TRBV6-1,TRBD1,TRBJ1-1,CASSENRDREAFF,TGTGCCAGCAGTGAAAACCGGGACAGGGAAGCTTTCTTT
-,TRBV11-2,-,TRBJ1-5,CASSLWGDQPQHF,TGTGCCAGCAGCTTATGGGGAGATCAGCCCCAGCATTTT
few,TRBV6-5,-,TRBJ2-7,CASSYSQGTYEQYF,TGTGCCAGCAGTTACTCCCAGGGGACCTACGAGCAGTACTTC